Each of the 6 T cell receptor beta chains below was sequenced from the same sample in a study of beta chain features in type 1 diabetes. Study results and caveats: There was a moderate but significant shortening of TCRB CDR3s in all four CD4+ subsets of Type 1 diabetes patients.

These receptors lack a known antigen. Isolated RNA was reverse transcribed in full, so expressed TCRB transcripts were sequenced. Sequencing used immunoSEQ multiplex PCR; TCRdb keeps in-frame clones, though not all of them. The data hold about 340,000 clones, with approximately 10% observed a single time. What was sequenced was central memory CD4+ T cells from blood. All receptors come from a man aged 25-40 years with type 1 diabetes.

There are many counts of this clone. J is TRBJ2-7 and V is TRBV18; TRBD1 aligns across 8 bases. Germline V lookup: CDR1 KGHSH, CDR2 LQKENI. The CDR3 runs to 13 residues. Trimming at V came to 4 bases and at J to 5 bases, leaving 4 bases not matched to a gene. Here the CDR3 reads CASSRTTGDEQYF. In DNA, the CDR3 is TGTGCCAGCTCACGCACGACAGGGGACGAGCAGTACTTC. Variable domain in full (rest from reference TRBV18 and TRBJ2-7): NAGVMQNPRHLVRRRGQEARLRCSPMKGHSHVYWYRQLPEEGLKFMVYLQKENIIDESGMPKERFSAEFPKEGPSILRIQQVVRGDSAAYFCASSRTTGDEQYFGPGTRLTVT.

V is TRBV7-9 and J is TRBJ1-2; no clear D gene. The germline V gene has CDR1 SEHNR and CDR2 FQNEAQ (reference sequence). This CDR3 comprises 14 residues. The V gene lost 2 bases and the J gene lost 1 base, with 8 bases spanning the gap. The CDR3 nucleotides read TGTGCCAGCAGCTTAATCGCATATAACTATGGCTACACCTTC. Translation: CASSLIAYNYGYTF.

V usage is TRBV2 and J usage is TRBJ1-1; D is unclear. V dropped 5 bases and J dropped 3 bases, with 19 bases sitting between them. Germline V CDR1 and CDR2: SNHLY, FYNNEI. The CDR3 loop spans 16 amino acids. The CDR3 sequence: CASSPMMGGFDTEAFF. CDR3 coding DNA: TGTGCCAGCAGTCCGATGATGGGAGGGTTTGACACTGAAGCTTTCTTT.

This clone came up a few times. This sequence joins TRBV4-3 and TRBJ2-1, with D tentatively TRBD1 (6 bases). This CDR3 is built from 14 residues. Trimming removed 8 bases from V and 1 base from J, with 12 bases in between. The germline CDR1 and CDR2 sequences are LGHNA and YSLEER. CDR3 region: CASGGYPSYNEQFF. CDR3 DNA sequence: TGCGCCAGCGGGGGCTACCCTTCCTACAATGAGCAGTTCTTC.

The CDR3 reads CASSLGTENSPLHF. The CDR3 region has the DNA TGCGCCAGCAGCTTGGGGACAGAAAATTCACCCCTCCACTTT. J is TRBJ1-6 and V is TRBV5-1; TRBD1 might be the D (6 bases). V lost 0 bases and J 7 bases, leaving 8 bases between the germline ends. CDR1 SGHRS and CDR2 YFSETQ come from the germline V gene. CDR3 length equals 14 residues.

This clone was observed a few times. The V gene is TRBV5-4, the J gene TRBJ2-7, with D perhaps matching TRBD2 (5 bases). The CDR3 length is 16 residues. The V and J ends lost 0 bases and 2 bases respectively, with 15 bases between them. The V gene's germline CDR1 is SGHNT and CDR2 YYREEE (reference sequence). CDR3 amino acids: CASSLAAKQTTYEQYF. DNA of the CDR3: TGTGCCAGCAGCTTGGCGGCAAAACAGACTACCTACGAGCAGTACTTC. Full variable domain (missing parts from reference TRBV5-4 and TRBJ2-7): ETGVTQSPTHLIKTRGQQVTLRCSSQSGHNTVSWYQQALGQGPQFIFQYYREEENGRGNFPPRFSGLQFPNYSSELNVNALELDDSALYLCASSLAAKQTTYEQYFGPGTRLTVT.